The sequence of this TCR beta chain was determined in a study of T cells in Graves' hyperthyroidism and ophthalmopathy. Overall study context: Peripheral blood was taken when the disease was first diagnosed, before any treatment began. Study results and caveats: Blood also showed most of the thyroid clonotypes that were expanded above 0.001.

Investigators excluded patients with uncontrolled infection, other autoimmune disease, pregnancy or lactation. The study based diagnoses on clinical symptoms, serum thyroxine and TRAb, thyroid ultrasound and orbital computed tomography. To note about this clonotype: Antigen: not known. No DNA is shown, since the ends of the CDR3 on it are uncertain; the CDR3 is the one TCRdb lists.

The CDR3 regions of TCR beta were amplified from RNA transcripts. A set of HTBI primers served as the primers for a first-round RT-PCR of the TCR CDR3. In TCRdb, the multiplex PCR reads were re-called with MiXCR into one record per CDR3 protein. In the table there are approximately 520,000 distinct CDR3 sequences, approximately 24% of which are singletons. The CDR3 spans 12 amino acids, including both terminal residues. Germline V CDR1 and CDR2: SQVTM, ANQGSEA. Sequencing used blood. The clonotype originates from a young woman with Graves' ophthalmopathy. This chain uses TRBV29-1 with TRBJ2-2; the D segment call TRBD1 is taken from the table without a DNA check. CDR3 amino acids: CSVGGGTGELFF.